Following are 7 T cell receptor beta chains from one sample sequenced in a study of metastatic and nonmetastatic thyroid tumors. Until they underwent thyroid surgery, no patient had received any treatment. TCRdb reprocessed the PCR reads via MiXCR. The data show over 35,000 clones, about 13% seen once. The sample comprised blood. Receptor source: a female donor with papillary thyroid cancer or a benign thyroid nodule (not recorded which). Some clones in this sample may be carry-over from other donors' samples.

This clone was picked up a small number of times. Other DNA sequences in the same sample also yield this CDR3. The V call is TRBV11-1, the J call TRBJ1-1, with D possibly matching TRBD1 (5 bases). V dropped 3 bases and J dropped 1 base, with 15 bases sitting between them. The CDR3 has 16 residues. Germline V gives CDR1 SGHAT, CDR2 FQDESV (reference sequence). The CDR3 DNA is TGTGCCAGCAGCTTTTCTCCCCAGACAGAGAACACTGAAGCTTTCTTT. Its translation is CASSFSPQTENTEAFF.

This clone has a count of ten or more. The rearrangement joins TRBV6-5 to TRBJ2-4; a possible D gene is TRBD2 (5 bases). The CDR3 spans 18 residues. V lost 0 bases, J lost 0 bases, and 15 bases lay in between. The germline V gene encodes CDR1 MNHEY and CDR2 SVGAGI. CDR3 loop: CASSYSPLDPSAKNIQYF. The CDR3, as DNA: TGTGCCAGCAGTTACTCACCACTAGATCCTTCAGCCAAAAACATTCAGTACTTC.

There are many counts of this clone. The chain is built from TRBV7-9 and TRBJ2-7, with D possibly being TRBD1 or TRBD2 (5 bases each). This CDR3 comprises 14 residues. The germline CDR1 and CDR2 sequences are SEHNR and FQNEAQ (reference sequence). V was pared by 5 bases and J by 2 bases, with 13 bases between. CDR3 in DNA: TGTGCCAGCAGCCCCGAGGGGAGTCCCTACGAGCAGTACTTC. This sequence encodes CASSPEGSPYEQYF. Drawing the rest from reference TRBV7-9 and TRBJ2-7, the complete variable domain is DTGVSQNPRHKITKRGQNVTFRCDPISEHNRLYWYRQTLGQGPEFLTYFQNEAQLEKSRLLSDRFSAERPKGSFSTLEIQRTEQGDSAMYLCASSPEGSPYEQYFGPGTRLTVT.

This clone was observed a handful of times. The chain links TRBV6-1 to TRBJ1-2; perhaps TRBD1 as D (5 bases). The V gene lost 2 bases and the J gene lost 7 bases, with 11 bases spanning the gap. Germline CDR1 is MNHNS and CDR2 is SASEGT. The CDR3 runs 13 residues. This CDR3 reads CASSEIQDTGYTF. The CDR3 nucleotides are TGTGCCAGCAGTGAAATCCAGGACACTGGCTACACCTTC.

In this sample, this clone turned up many times. The chain combines TRBV3-1 with TRBJ2-3, with 15 bases fitting TRBD2. Unmatched junction bases numbered 3, after V lost 4 bases and J lost 4 bases. Germline values: CDR1 LGHDT, CDR2 YNNKEL (reference sequence). This CDR3 is 16 amino acids long. Here the CDR3 DNA reads TGTGCCAGCAGCCGCCGGACTAGCGGGAGGGCAGATACGCAGTATTTT. Residues: CASSRRTSGRADTQYF.

This clone was observed at least ten times. Here the CDR3 omits its conserved ending phenylalanine or tryptophan, so a read error is the likely source. The chain employs TRBV4-2 and TRBJ2-7; TRBD2 agrees at 10 bases. V lost 0 bases to trimming and J lost 5 bases; unmatched junction nucleotides: 4. CDR1 is LGHNA, CDR2 YNFKEQ, per germline. The CDR3 consists of 15 residues. CDR3 region: CASSQEGLAGDEQYL. CDR3 bases: TGTGCCAGCAGCCAAGAAGGCCTAGCGGGAGACGAGCAGTACCTC.

The sample holds many counts of this clone. The genes are TRBV10-3 and TRBJ2-3, with TRBD1 matching over 7 bases. Germline values: CDR1 ENHRY, CDR2 SYGVKD. This CDR3 contains 17 residues. J was trimmed by 8 bases and V by 2 bases; bases with no gene match: 16. As DNA, the CDR3 is TGTGCCATCAGTGAGGCAACGACAGGGCGGTTTATGGTTACGCAGTATTTT. This sequence encodes CAISEATTGRFMVTQYF.